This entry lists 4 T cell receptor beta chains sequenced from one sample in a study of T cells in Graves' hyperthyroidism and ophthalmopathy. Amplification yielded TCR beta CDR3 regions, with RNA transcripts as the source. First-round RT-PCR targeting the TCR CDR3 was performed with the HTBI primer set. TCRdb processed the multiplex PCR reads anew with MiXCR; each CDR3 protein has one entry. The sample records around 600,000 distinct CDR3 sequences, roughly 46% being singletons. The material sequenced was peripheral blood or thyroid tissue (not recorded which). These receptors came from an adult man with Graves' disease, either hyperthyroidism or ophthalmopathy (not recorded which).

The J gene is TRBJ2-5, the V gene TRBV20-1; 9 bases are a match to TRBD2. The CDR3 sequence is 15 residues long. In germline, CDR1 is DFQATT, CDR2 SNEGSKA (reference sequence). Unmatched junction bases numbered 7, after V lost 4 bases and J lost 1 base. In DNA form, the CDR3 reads TGCAGTGCTAAAGGTCTAGCGGGACCCCAAGAGACCCAGTACTTC. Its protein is CSAKGLAGPQETQYF.

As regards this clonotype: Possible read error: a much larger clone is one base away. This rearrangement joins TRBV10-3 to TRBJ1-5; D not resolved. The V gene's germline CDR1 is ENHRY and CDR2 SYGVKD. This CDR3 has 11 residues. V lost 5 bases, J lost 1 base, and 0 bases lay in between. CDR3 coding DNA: TGTGCCATCAGTAGCAATCAGCCCCAGCATTTT. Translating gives CAISSNQPQHF.

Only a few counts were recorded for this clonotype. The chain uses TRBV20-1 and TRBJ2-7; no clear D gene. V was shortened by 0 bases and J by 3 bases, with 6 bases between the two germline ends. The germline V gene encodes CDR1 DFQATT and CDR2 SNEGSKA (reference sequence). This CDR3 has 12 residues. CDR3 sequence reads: CSAREGIYEQYF. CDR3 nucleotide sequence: TGCAGTGCTAGAGAGGGGATCTACGAGCAGTACTTC.

The CDR3 loop is CASSDPLQGATNYGYTF. For the CDR3, the DNA is TGTGCCAGCAGCGATCCCCTCCAAGGGGCTACGAACTATGGCTACACCTTC. The chain joins TRBV9 to TRBJ1-2; weak D call: TRBD1 (5 bases). Germline V gives CDR1 SGDLS, CDR2 YYNGEE. The V gene lost 3 bases and the J gene lost 2 bases, with 20 bases spanning the gap. The CDR3 runs 17 residues. Full variable domain (rest looked up from reference TRBV9 and TRBJ1-2): DSGVTQTPKHLITATGQRVTLRCSPRSGDLSVYWYQQSLDQGLQFLIQYYNGEERAKGNILERFSAQQFPDLHSELNLSSLELGDSALYFCASSDPLQGATNYGYTFGSGTRLTVV.